Shown below are 21 T cell receptor beta chains from a single sample sequenced in a study of T cell repertoires in cytomegalovirus infection. TCRdb reprocessed the reads via MiXCR and lists one record per CDR3 protein. The data hold approximately 630,000 distinct CDR3 sequences, with 20% to 30% observed a single time. Sequenced material: CD8+ T cells from PBMCs. Receptor source: a human donor in good health (CMV status not recorded). Some clones in this sample may be carry-over from other donors' samples.

This sequence joins TRBV14 and TRBJ1-6, with D maybe TRBD1 (5 bases). Germline loops: CDR1 SGHDN, CDR2 FVKESK. This CDR3 has 15 amino acids. The ends were cut back, 0 bases at V and 15 bases at J, with 18 bases in the middle. CDR3 residues: CASSQDPIRSGGLHF. CDR3 DNA: TGTGCCAGCAGCCAAGATCCGATTCGGTCCGGGGGCCTCCACTTT.

This clonotype was counted only a few times. The genes are TRBV10-3 and TRBJ2-1; 8 nucleotides match TRBD1. CDR1 and CDR2 (germline): ENHRY, SYGVKD. The CDR3 runs to 16 residues. V lost 4 bases, J lost 6 bases, and 11 bases stayed unmatched. The CDR3 loop reads CAISGSQDRESNEQFF. CDR3 nucleotides: TGTGCCATCAGTGGGTCCCAGGACAGGGAAAGCAATGAGCAGTTCTTC.

In the case of this clonotype: One end of the junction varies from germline; a read error may be responsible. The genes are TRBV7-6 and TRBJ1-4; TRBD1 matches at 7 bases. CDR1 is SGHVS and CDR2 is FNYEAQ in the germline V gene. The CDR3 has 15 amino acids. CDR3 sequence reads: CANSFYRGINEKLFF. The CDR3 DNA sequence: TGTGCCAACAGCTTTTACAGGGGAATTAATGAAAAACTGTTTTTT.

V usage is TRBV7-9 and J usage is TRBJ1-4; no clear D gene. This CDR3 contains 15 residues. Germline values: CDR1 SEHNR, CDR2 FQNEAQ (reference sequence). With 7 bases removed from V and 7 bases from J, the gap between germline ends came to 19 bases. CDR3 DNA: TGTGCCAGCACCCTGCCTAGGCGGTCAGTTGAAAAACTGTTTTTT. Its translation is CASTLPRRSVEKLFF.

The chain links TRBV11-2 to TRBJ1-5; D gene ambiguous. V lost 1 base and J 11 bases, leaving 12 bases between the germline ends. The germline V gene encodes CDR1 SGHAT and CDR2 FQNNGV. The CDR3 has 13 residues. The CDR3 DNA follows: TGTGCCAGCAGCTTAGTCACTTCTGGGGCCCAGCATTTT. Translation gives CASSLVTSGAQHF.

The chain recombines TRBV4-1 with TRBJ2-2; D may be TRBD1 (5 bases). The CDR3 spans 18 residues. Per germline, CDR1 MGHRA and CDR2 YSYEKL. Trimming shortened V by 4 bases and J by 1 base, and 19 bases separated the two germline ends. CDR3 DNA sequence: TGCGCCAGCAGCCGAAAGGGGTCCGGCACTCAGAACACCGGGGAGCTGTTTTTT. It encodes CASSRKGSGTQNTGELFF.

The rearrangement links TRBV20-1 to TRBJ1-3, with D possibly TRBD1 on 5 matching bases. Trimming shortened V by 5 bases and J by 6 bases, and 14 bases separated the two germline ends. This CDR3 region has 13 residues. Germline V gene lookup returns CDR1 DFQATT and CDR2 SNEGSKA (reference sequence). CDR3 region: CSAPPRDENTIYF. In DNA form, the CDR3 reads TGCAGTGCTCCACCGAGGGACGAAAACACCATATATTTT.

This clonotype was recorded many times. The gene calls are TRBV7-8 and TRBJ2-7, with 7 positions matching TRBD1. The CDR3 length is 15 residues. CDR1 and CDR2 from the germline V gene are SGHVS and FQNEAQ. Unmatched junction bases numbered 7, after V lost 1 base and J lost 4 bases. The CDR3 DNA follows: TGTGCCAGCAGCTTAGAAGGGGGCGGTAATTACGAGCAGTACTTC. Protein: CASSLEGGGNYEQYF.

The sample holds a few counts of this clonotype. V gene TRBV23-1 combines with J gene TRBJ2-3, with D perhaps TRBD1 or TRBD2 (5 bases each). TRBV23-1 is an ORF for which the function is uncertain. CDR3 size: 15 residues. V gave up 0 bases and J gave up 1 base, with 8 bases separating them. CDR3 region: CASSQSRDGTDTQYF. CDR3 bases: TGCGCCAGCAGTCAATCGAGGGACGGCACAGATACGCAGTATTTT.

The chain has TRBV4-1 and TRBJ2-1; 7 nucleotides match TRBD2. The V segment lost 3 bases and the J segment 8 bases; nucleotides outside the gene matches: 4. The CDR3 runs 13 residues. Germline CDR1 MGHRA, CDR2 YSYEKL. The CDR3: CASSHERGYEQFF. CDR3 in DNA: TGCGCCAGCAGCCACGAGCGGGGTTATGAGCAGTTCTTC.

This clonotype was counted at least ten times. The chain links TRBV6-6 to TRBJ1-1; D might be TRBD1 (5 bases). From germline, CDR1 is MNHNY and CDR2 SVGAGI (reference sequence). The CDR3 spans 14 residues. V lost 5 bases to trimming and J lost 5 bases, with 15 bases between them. CDR3 in DNA: TGTGCCAGCAGTCCTCTTGTTAGGGGTACTGAAGCTTTCTTT. As protein: CASSPLVRGTEAFF.

In this sample, this clonotype turned up a few times. The chain recombines TRBV6-6 with TRBJ1-1; D is unresolved. Germline lookup yields CDR1 MNHNY and CDR2 SVGAGI (reference sequence). The CDR3 is made up of 14 amino acids. Trimming shortened V by 6 bases and J by 6 bases, and 17 bases separated the two germline ends. CDR3 protein: CASSPPDLSAEAFF. The CDR3 bases are TGTGCCAGCAGCCCTCCGGATCTCTCGGCTGAAGCTTTCTTT.

The CDR3 loop reads CASSILGFRELFF. CDR3 sequence (DNA): TGTGCCAGCAGTATCCTGGGTTTCCGGGAGCTGTTTTTT. The chain combines TRBV6-6 with TRBJ2-2; unclear D gene. The V end lost 5 bases, the J end lost 9 bases, and 13 bases lay between the germline ends. The CDR3 totals 13 residues. The germline CDR1 and CDR2 sequences are MNHNY and SVGAGI (reference sequence).

This clonotype was seen many times. J is TRBJ2-7 and V is TRBV14, with TRBD1 matching 7 bases. CDR3 length: 14 amino acids. CDR1 is SGHDN and CDR2 is FVKESK in the germline V gene. V shed 4 bases, J shed 2 bases, and the junction held 5 bases outside the gene matches. The CDR3 protein is CASSLETGAYEQYF. The CDR3 DNA sequence: TGTGCCAGCAGCCTTGAAACAGGGGCCTACGAGCAGTACTTC.

V and J are TRBV5-1 and TRBJ1-1, with a tentative D call TRBD1 (6 bases). Germline V gives CDR1 SGHRS, CDR2 YFSETQ. This CDR3 is built from 14 residues. The V end lost 4 bases, the J end lost 11 bases, and 21 bases lay between the germline ends. The CDR3 nucleotides read TGCGCCAGCAGCACAGGGACCTTATCGGTAGGGGCTTTCTTT. Amino acids: CASSTGTLSVGAFF.

There are many counts of this clonotype. The rearrangement links TRBV6-6 to TRBJ1-1; the D is unclear. Trimming cost V 4 bases and J 3 bases, with 9 bases left between them. The CDR3 consists of 13 residues. Germline CDR1 MNHNY, CDR2 SVGAGI (reference sequence). CDR3 bases: TGTGCCAGCAGTTTCAGAGTACACACTGAAGCTTTCTTT. Translating it yields CASSFRVHTEAFF.

V and J are TRBV20-1 and TRBJ2-4; no reliable D call. Germline V lookup: CDR1 DFQATT, CDR2 SNEGSKA (reference sequence). The CDR3 has 17 amino acids. Trimming cost V 6 bases and J 2 bases, with 23 bases left between them. CDR3 sequence reads: CSATPSSRTVPKNIQYF. The CDR3, as DNA: TGCAGTGCCACTCCTTCAAGTCGGACGGTACCCAAAAACATTCAGTACTTC.

This clonotype was recorded at least ten times. The chain combines TRBV6-2 or TRBV6-3 with TRBJ2-7, with no clear D. CDR1 and CDR2 from the germline V gene are MNHEY and SVGEGT. The V end lost 7 bases, the J end lost 3 bases, and 13 bases lay between the germline ends. The CDR3 has 13 residues. CDR3: CASNQEELYEQYV. The CDR3 DNA follows: TGTGCCAGCAATCAAGAGGAGCTCTACGAGCAGTACGTC.

By its share, this clonotype is large (0.1 to 1%). The chain uses TRBV7-2 and TRBJ2-7; TRBD1 aligns across 9 bases. Germline CDR1 and CDR2: SGHTA and FQGNSA. Trimming removed 5 bases from V and 4 bases from J; junction bases left unmatched: 3. This CDR3 has 13 amino acids. The CDR3 DNA reads TGTGCCAGCAGCCCGGACAGGGGTTACGAGCAGTACGTC. As protein: CASSPDRGYEQYV.

This rearrangement joins TRBV5-5 to TRBJ2-7, with D perhaps being TRBD1 or TRBD2 (5 bases each). From germline, CDR1 is SGHKS and CDR2 YYEKEE (reference sequence). The CDR3 loop spans 15 amino acids. The V end was cut by 7 bases, the J end by 3 bases, with 20 bases between. In nucleotides, the CDR3 is TGTGCCAGCCGCGCCCCGAGGGGAACCTTCTACGAGCAGTACGTC. Translating gives CASRAPRGTFYEQYV.

The chain employs TRBV6-5 and TRBJ2-2; tentatively, D is TRBD1 (6 bases). The germline V gene has CDR1 MNHEY and CDR2 SVGAGI. Trimming took off 0 bases at V and 6 bases at J, with 14 bases between the two ends. The length of the CDR3 is 16 residues. CDR3 amino acids: CASSYSSTGWPGELFF. The CDR3 DNA sequence: TGTGCCAGCAGTTACTCGAGCACAGGGTGGCCCGGGGAGCTGTTTTTT.